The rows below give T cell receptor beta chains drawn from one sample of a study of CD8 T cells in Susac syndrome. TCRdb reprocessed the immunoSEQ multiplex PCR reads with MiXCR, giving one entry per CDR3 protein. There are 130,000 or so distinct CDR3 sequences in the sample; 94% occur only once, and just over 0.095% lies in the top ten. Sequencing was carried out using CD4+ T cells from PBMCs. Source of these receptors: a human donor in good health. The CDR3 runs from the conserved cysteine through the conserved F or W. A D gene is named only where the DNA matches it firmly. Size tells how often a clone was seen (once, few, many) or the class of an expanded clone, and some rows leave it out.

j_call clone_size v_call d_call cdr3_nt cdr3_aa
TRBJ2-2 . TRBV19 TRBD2 TGTGCCAGTGGGACTAGCGGGAGACCCGGGGAGCTGTTTTTT CASGTSGRPGELFF
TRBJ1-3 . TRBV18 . TGTGCCAGCTCACCATATGCGGGACTCTCATCTGGAAACACCATATATTTT CASSPYAGLSSGNTIYF
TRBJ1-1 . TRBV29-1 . TGCAGCGTTGAGCACACCCTGAACACTGAAGCTTTCTTT CSVEHTLNTEAFF
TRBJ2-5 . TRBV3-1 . TGTGCCAGCAGCCAAGGACGAGGGCAAGAGACCCAGTACTTC CASSQGRGQETQYF
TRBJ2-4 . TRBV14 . TGTGCCAGCAGCCACCATGGGGGAGTGAGCAACATTCAGTACTTC CASSHHGGVSNIQYF
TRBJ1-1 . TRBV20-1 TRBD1 TGCAGTGCTATGTCCGGGACAGGCATGAACACTGAAGCTTTCTTT CSAMSGTGMNTEAFF
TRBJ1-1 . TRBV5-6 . TGTGCCAGCTGGACGGGCGGTCGCACAATGAACACTGAAGCTTTCTTT CASWTGGRTMNTEAFF
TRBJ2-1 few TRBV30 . TGTGCCCTCGCCCTTTCCGGGCGTACCCGTAATGAGCAGTTCTTC CALALSGRTRNEQFF
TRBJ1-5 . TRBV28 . TGTGCCAGCAGTTTATTGGGGGGGATTAGCAATCAGCCCCAGCATTTT CASSLLGGISNQPQHF
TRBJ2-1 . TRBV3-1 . TGTGCCAGCGGAAAACAGGGTGGGCAGTTCTTC CASGKQGGQFF
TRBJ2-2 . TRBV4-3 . TGCGCCAGCAGCCAAGAAAATCGCAGGGACACCGGGGAGCTGTTTTTT CASSQENRRDTGELFF
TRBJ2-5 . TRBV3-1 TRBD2 TGTGCCAGCAGCCAAGGGCGGAGCGGGAGTCTCGGGACCCAGTACTTC CASSQGRSGSLGTQYF
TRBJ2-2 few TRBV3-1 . TGTGCCAGCAGCCAAGAGGGCACCGGGGAGCTGTTTTTT CASSQEGTGELFF
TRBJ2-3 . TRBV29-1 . TGCAGCGTTGACAGGAACCTAGATACGCAGTATTTT CSVDRNLDTQYF
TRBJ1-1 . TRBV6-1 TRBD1 TGTGCCAGCACGACCGGGACAGGGGTCCCTGAAGCTTTCTTT CASTTGTGVPEAFF
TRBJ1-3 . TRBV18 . TGTGCCAGCTCACCACTCCGGGGAAGTACCCTTGAGAACACCATATATTTT CASSPLRGSTLENTIYF
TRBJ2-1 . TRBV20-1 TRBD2 TGCAGTGCCACCCGACTAGCGGGAGATTGGAATGAGCAGTTCTTC CSATRLAGDWNEQFF
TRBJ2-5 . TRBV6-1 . TGTGCCAGCATCCCAAGGACAGACCAAGAGACCCAGTACTTC CASIPRTDQETQYF
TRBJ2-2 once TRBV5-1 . TGCGCCAGCACCGAAAATCCGGGTTCGGCGGGCACCGGGGAGCTGTTTTTT CASTENPGSAGTGELFF
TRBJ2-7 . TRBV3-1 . TGTGCCAGCAGCCAAGAGGACCGAGAGCAGTACTTC CASSQEDREQYF
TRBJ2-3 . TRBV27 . TGTGCCAGCAGTTCCCGACTAGTAAGCCTCACAGATACGCAGTATTTT CASSSRLVSLTDTQYF
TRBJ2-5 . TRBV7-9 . TGTGCCAGCAGCTTAGGGTCGTACCAAGAGACCCAGTACTTC CASSLGSYQETQYF
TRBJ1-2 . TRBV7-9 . TGTGCCAGCAGCCTAGGGGCATTATATGGCTACACCTTC CASSLGALYGYTF
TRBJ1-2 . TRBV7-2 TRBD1 TGTGCCAGCAGCTCATTGACAGGGGTCACTAACTATGGCTACACCTTC CASSSLTGVTNYGYTF
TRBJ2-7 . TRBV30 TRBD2 TGTGCCTGGAGCAACGTCGGGGGGAGCAACGAGCAGTACTTC CAWSNVGGSNEQYF
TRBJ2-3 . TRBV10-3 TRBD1 TGTGCCATCAGTGAGTCCGGGACAGATACAGATACGCAGTATTTT CAISESGTDTDTQYF
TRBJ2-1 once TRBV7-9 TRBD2 TGTGCCAGCAGCTGGGGACTAGCGGGCGATGAGCAGTTCTTC CASSWGLAGDEQFF
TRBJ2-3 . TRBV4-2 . TGTGCCAGCAGCGGGCTAGCGACAACAGATACGCAGTATTTT CASSGLATTDTQYF
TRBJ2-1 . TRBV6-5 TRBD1 TGTGCCAGCACCCTAACGGGGACAGGGTTTTCTGAGCAGTTCTTC CASTLTGTGFSEQFF
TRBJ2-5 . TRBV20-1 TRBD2 TGCAGTGCTAGAACCGGGAGGGAGACCCAGTACTTC CSARTGRETQYF
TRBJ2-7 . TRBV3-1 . TGTGCCAGCAGCCGCGGCAGGGGTTACGAGCAGTACTTC CASSRGRGYEQYF
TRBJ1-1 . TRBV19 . TGTGCCAGTAGTATCTCGATAAACACTGAAGCTTTCTTT CASSISINTEAFF
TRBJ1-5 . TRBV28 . TGTGCCAGCAGTCCGAGCAATCAGCCCCAGCATTTT CASSPSNQPQHF
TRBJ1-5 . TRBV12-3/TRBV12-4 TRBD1 TGTGCCAGCAGTTTTTCCGGGACAGGGGCAGGCCAGCCCCAGCATTTT CASSFSGTGAGQPQHF
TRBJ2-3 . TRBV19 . TGTGCCAGTAGTACCCTCGACTACTCCACAGATACGCAGTATTTT CASSTLDYSTDTQYF
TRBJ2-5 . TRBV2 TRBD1 TGTGCCAGCAGCGTCGGACAGGTAGAGACCCAGTACTTC CASSVGQVETQYF